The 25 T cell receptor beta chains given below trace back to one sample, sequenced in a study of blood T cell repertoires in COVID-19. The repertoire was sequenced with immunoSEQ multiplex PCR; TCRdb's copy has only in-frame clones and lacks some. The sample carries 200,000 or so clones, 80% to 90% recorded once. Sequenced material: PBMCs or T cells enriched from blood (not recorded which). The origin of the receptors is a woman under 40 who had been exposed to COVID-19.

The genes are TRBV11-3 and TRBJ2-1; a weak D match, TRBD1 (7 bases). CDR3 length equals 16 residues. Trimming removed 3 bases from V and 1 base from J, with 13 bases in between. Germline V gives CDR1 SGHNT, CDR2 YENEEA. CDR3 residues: CASSLGQGGSYNEQFF. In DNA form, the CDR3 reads TGTGCCAGCAGCTTGGGGCAGGGGGGATCCTACAATGAGCAGTTCTTC.

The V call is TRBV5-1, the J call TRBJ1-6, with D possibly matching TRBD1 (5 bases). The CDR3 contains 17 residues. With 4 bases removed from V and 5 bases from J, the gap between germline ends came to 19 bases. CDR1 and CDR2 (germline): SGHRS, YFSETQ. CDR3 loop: CASSPVPGVWNNSPLHF. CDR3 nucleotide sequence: TGCGCCAGCAGCCCCGTGCCGGGGGTATGGAATAATTCACCCCTCCACTTT.

CDR3 region: CASTLVFEAFF. The CDR3 DNA reads TGTGCCAGCACCCTAGTCTTTGAAGCTTTCTTT. The V call is TRBV6-5, the J call TRBJ1-1; D remains ambiguous. The V gene's germline CDR1 is MNHEY and CDR2 SVGAGI. V lost 7 bases and J 7 bases, leaving 10 bases between the germline ends. This CDR3 spans 11 amino acids.

The CDR3, as DNA: TGCGCCAGCAGCTTCCAGACATCGACGGCAGGGACCCTCCACTTT. Amino acid sequence: CASSFQTSTAGTLHF. The chain is built from TRBV5-1 and TRBJ1-6; D possibly corresponds to TRBD1 (5 bases). CDR1 and CDR2 (germline): SGHRS, YFSETQ. Deletions cut 2 bases from V and 14 bases from J, with 20 bases between. The CDR3 runs to 15 residues.

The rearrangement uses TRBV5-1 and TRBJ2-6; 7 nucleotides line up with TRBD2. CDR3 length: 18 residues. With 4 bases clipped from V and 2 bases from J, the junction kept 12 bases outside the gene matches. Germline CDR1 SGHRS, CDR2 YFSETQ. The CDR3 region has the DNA TGCGCCAGCAGCCTATCGGGACTATTAATCCCTGGGGCCAACGTCCTGACTTTC. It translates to CASSLSGLLIPGANVLTF.

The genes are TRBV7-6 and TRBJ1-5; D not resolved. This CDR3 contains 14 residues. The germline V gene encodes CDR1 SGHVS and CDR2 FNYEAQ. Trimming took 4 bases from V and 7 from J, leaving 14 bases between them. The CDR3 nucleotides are TGTGCCAGCAGCTCCAACTTACGGGGACAGCCCCAGCATTTT. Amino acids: CASSSNLRGQPQHF.

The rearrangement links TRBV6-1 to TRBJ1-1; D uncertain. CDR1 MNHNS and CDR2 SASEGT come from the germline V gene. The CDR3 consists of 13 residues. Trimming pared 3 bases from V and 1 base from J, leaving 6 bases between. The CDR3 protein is CASSDLTNTEAFF. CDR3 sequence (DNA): TGTGCCAGCAGTGACCTAACGAACACTGAAGCTTTCTTT.

The DNA of the CDR3 is TGCAGCGTTGAAGATCGGTGGGCATCGCGCGGCTACACCTTC. It translates to CSVEDRWASRGYTF. The gene calls are TRBV29-1 and TRBJ1-2; D remains unclear. Germline loops: CDR1 SQVTM, CDR2 ANQGSEA. V was shortened by 0 bases and J by 8 bases, with 16 bases between the two germline ends. This CDR3 contains 14 residues.

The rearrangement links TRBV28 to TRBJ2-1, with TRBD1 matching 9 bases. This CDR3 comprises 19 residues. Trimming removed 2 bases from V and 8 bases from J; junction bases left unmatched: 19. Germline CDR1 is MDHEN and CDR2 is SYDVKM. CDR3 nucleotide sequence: TGTGCCAGCAGTTTACTTATACCCGGGACAGGGTTTGGTCGGGATGAGCAGTTCTTC. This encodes CASSLLIPGTGFGRDEQFF.

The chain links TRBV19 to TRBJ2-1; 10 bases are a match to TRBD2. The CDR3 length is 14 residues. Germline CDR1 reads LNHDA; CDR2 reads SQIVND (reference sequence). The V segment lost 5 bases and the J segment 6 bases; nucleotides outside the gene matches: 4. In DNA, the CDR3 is TGTGCCAGTAGTGTTCGACTAGCGGGCAATGAGCAGTTCTTC. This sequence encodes CASSVRLAGNEQFF.

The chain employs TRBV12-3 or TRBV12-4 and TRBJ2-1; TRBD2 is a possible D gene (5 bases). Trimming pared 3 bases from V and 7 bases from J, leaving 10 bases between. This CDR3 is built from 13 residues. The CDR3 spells CASSLLGLNEQFF. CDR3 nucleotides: TGTGCCAGCAGTTTGTTAGGACTGAATGAGCAGTTCTTC.

CDR3 DNA: TGTGCCACCAGAGCAGGGGGTAACGGGGAGCTGTTTTTT. It codes for CATRAGGNGELFF. V is TRBV24-1 and J is TRBJ2-2, with 7 bases matching TRBD1. Germline V gene data show CDR1 as KGHDR and CDR2 as SFDVKD. The V gene end was trimmed by 7 bases and the J gene end by 7 bases; junction bases not matched to a gene: 5. The CDR3 is 13 amino acids.

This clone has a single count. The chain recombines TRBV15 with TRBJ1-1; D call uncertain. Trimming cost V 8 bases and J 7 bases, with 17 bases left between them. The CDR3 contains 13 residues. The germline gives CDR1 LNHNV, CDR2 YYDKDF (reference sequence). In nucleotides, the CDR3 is TGTGCCACCTTAGATTTAGAAACCTTTGAAGCTTTCTTT. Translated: CATLDLETFEAFF.

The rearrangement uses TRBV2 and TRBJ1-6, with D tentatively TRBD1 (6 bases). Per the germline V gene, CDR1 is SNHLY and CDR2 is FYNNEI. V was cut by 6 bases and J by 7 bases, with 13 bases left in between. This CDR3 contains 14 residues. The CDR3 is CASSLNRENSPLHF. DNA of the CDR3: TGTGCCAGCAGCCTCAACAGGGAAAATTCACCCCTCCACTTT.

The CDR3 region is CAWSTGALGYTF. CDR3 sequence (DNA): TGTGCCTGGAGTACAGGGGCGCTCGGCTACACCTTC. The chain carries TRBV30 and TRBJ1-2; 7 nucleotides agree with TRBD1. The junction had 5 bases not matched to a gene; V was cut back by 2 bases and J by 8 bases. Germline loops: CDR1 GTSNPN, CDR2 SVGIG (reference sequence). CDR3 length equals 12 residues.

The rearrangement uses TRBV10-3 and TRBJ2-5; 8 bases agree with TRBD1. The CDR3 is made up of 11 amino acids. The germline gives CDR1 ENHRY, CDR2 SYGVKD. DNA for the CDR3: TGTGGGAGGACAGGGTTGGAGACCCAGTACTTC. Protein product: CGRTGLETQYF.

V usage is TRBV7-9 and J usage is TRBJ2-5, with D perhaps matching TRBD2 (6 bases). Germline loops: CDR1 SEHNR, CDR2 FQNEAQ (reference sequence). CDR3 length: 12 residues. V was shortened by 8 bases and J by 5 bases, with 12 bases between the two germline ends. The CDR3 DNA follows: TGTGCCAGCGGGCGGCGGGATGAGACCCAGTACTTC. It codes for CASGRRDETQYF.

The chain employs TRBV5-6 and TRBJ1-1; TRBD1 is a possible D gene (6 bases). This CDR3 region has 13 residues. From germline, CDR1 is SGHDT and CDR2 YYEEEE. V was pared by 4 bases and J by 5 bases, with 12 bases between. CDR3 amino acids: CASSGGAQTEAFF. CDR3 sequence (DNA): TGTGCCAGCAGCGGGGGGGCCCAGACTGAAGCTTTCTTT.

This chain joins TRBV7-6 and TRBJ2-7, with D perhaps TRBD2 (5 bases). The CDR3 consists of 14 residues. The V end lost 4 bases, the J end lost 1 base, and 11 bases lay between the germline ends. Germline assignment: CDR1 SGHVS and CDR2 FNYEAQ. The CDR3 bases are TGTGCCAGCAGCTCAAGGACTCGTTCCTACGAGCAGTACTTC. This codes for CASSSRTRSYEQYF.

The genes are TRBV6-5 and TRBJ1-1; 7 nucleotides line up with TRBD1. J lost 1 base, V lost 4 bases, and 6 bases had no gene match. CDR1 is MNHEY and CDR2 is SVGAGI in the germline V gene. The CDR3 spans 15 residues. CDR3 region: CASSLGQAKNTEAFF. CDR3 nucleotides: TGTGCCAGCAGTTTAGGACAGGCGAAGAACACTGAAGCTTTCTTT.

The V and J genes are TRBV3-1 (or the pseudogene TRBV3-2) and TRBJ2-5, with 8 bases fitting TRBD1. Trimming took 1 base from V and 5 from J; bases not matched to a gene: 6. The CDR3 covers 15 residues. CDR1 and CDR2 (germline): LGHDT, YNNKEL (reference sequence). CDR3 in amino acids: CASSQVPGGQETQYF. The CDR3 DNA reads TGTGCCAGCAGCCAAGTGCCAGGGGGCCAGGAGACCCAGTACTTC.

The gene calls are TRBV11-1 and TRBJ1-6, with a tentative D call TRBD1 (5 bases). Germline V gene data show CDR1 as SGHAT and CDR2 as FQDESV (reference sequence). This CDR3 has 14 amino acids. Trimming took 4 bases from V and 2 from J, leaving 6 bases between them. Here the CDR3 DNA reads TGTGCCAGCAGCTCGGACACCTATAATTCACCCCTCCACTTT. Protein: CASSSDTYNSPLHF.

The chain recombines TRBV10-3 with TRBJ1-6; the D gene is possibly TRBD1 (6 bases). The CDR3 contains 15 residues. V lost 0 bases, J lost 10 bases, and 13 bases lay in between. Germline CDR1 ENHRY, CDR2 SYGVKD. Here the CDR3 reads CAISESRGSRSPLHF. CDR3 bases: TGTGCCATCAGTGAGTCGAGGGGGAGTCGGTCACCCCTCCACTTT.

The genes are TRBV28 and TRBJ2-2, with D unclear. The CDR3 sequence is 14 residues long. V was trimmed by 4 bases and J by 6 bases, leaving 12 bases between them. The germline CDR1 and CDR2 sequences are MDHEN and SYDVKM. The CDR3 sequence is CASSSTVGPGELFF. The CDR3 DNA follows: TGTGCCAGCAGTTCCACAGTTGGGCCCGGGGAGCTGTTTTTT.

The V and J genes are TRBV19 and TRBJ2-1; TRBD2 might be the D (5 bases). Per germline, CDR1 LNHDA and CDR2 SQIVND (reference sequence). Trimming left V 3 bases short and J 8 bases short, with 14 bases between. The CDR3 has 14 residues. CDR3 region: CASSIGRGSDEQFF. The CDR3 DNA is TGTGCCAGTAGTATCGGCCGGGGTTCCGATGAGCAGTTCTTC.